These 26 T cell receptor beta chains were all obtained from the same sample, sequenced in a study of blood T cell repertoires in COVID-19. The table came from immunoSEQ multiplex PCR; TCRdb's copy has only in-frame clones and leaves some out. The table has fewer than 350,000 clones, under 90% seen once. Sequencing was performed on peripheral blood. Receptor source: a woman in her sixties or seventies with active or convalescent COVID-19.

The chain recombines TRBV5-4 with TRBJ2-7; 9 bases map to TRBD2. The length of the CDR3 is 14 residues. Germline V gene data show CDR1 as SGHNT and CDR2 as YYREEE (reference sequence). Trimming took 6 bases from V and 2 from J; bases not matched to a gene: 6. CDR3 in DNA: TGTGCCAGCACTTCGCGGGGGGGCCCCTACGAGCAGTACTTC. Residues: CASTSRGGPYEQYF. The whole variable domain, filled in from reference TRBV5-4 and TRBJ2-7, reads ETGVTQSPTHLIKTRGQQVTLRCSSQSGHNTVSWYQQALGQGPQFIFQYYREEENGRGNFPPRFSGLQFPNYSSELNVNALELDDSALYLCASTSRGGPYEQYFGPGTRLTVT.

There are a few counts of this clone. This sequence joins TRBV6-1 and TRBJ1-5, with a tentative D call TRBD1 (6 bases). The V end was cut by 0 bases, the J end by 6 bases, with 12 bases between. The CDR3 sequence is 15 residues long. Per germline, CDR1 MNHNS and CDR2 SASEGT. CDR3 region: CASSEATGMAQPQHF. The CDR3 DNA reads as TGTGCCAGCAGTGAAGCCACAGGGATGGCTCAGCCCCAGCATTTT.

The gene calls are TRBV5-4 and TRBJ1-2; tentative D call: TRBD1 (6 bases). There are 15 residues in the CDR3. V lost 3 bases and J lost 4, with 16 bases in between. Germline CDR1 reads SGHNT; CDR2 reads YYREEE (reference sequence). The CDR3 spells CASSSPQGGGYGYTF. Written as DNA, the CDR3 is TGTGCCAGCAGCTCACCCCAGGGAGGGGGCTATGGCTACACCTTC.

This CDR3 reads CASSAGISGANVLTF. The CDR3 nucleotides read TGCGCCAGCAGCGCAGGTATCTCTGGGGCCAACGTCCTGACTTTC. The chain has TRBV5-1 and TRBJ2-6, with D hard to call. Trimming took off 4 bases at V and 0 bases at J, with 8 bases between the two ends. The CDR3 spans 15 residues. The germline CDR1 and CDR2 sequences are SGHRS and YFSETQ. Together with reference TRBV5-1 and TRBJ2-6, the CDR3 gives the full variable domain: KAGVTQTPRYLIKTRGQQVTLSCSPISGHRSVSWYQQTPGQGLQFLFEYFSETQRNKGNFPGRFSGRQFSNSRSEMNVSTLELGDSALYLCASSAGISGANVLTFGAGSRLTVL.

V is TRBV5-5 and J is TRBJ2-5; D perhaps matches TRBD2 (6 bases). With 0 bases removed from V and 5 bases from J, the gap between germline ends came to 11 bases. The CDR3 is 14 amino acids. The germline CDR1 and CDR2 sequences are SGHKS and YYEKEE (reference sequence). The CDR3 loop is CASSLGRRAETQYF. In nucleotides, the CDR3 is TGTGCCAGCAGCTTGGGACGGAGGGCGGAGACCCAGTACTTC.

V and J are TRBV4-1 and TRBJ1-5, with 7 positions matching TRBD1. The length of the CDR3 is 18 residues. V gave up 2 bases and J gave up 4 bases; unmatched junction bases: 14. CDR1 is MGHRA, CDR2 YSYEKL, per germline. The CDR3 DNA reads TGCGCCAGCAGCCAATGGGTATCGCTGGACAGGATGAATCAGCCCCAGCATTTT. Protein sequence: CASSQWVSLDRMNQPQHF.

The chain links TRBV27 to TRBJ2-7, with 12 bases lining up with TRBD2. Trimming removed 8 bases from V and 5 bases from J; junction bases left unmatched: 10. The CDR3 runs 15 residues. Germline V gene lookup returns CDR1 MNHEY and CDR2 SMNVEV (reference sequence). The CDR3 sequence is CASGTSGGPGDEQYF. CDR3 nucleotides: TGTGCCAGCGGAACTAGCGGGGGGCCGGGGGACGAGCAGTACTTC.

This clone was observed a single time. The J gene is TRBJ2-7, the V gene TRBV9, with D possibly TRBD1 on 6 matching bases. Germline V gene data show CDR1 as SGDLS and CDR2 as YYNGEE. V was trimmed by 1 base and J by 0 bases, leaving 26 bases between them. The CDR3 consists of 20 residues. The DNA of the CDR3 is TGTGCCAGCAGCGTAAGAGGAAGGAGTTGGACAGCCGTTATCTCCTACGAGCAGTACTTC. Translation gives CASSVRGRSWTAVISYEQYF.

The rearrangement joins TRBV5-4 to TRBJ2-5; TRBD1 agrees at 9 bases. The J segment lost 4 bases and the V segment lost 6 bases, leaving 10 bases of the junction unmatched. Germline CDR1 is SGHNT and CDR2 is YYREEE (reference sequence). The CDR3 has 15 amino acids. As DNA, the CDR3 is TGTGCCAGCAAAACCGGGACAGGGAGGGGAGAGACCCAGTACTTC. This codes for CASKTGTGRGETQYF. The variable domain in full, with the rest retrieved from reference TRBV5-4 and TRBJ2-5, is ETGVTQSPTHLIKTRGQQVTLRCSSQSGHNTVSWYQQALGQGPQFIFQYYREEENGRGNFPPRFSGLQFPNYSSELNVNALELDDSALYLCASKTGTGRGETQYFGPGTRLLVL.

J is TRBJ2-1 and V is TRBV7-2, with D possibly matching TRBD2 (5 bases). Germline CDR1 and CDR2: SGHTA and FQGNSA. This CDR3 is 14 amino acids long. The ends were cut back, 0 bases at V and 9 bases at J, with 12 bases in the middle. This CDR3 is CASSLAGASFEQFF. Here the CDR3 DNA reads TGTGCCAGCAGCTTAGCTGGTGCTAGCTTTGAGCAGTTCTTC.

The chain has TRBV14 and TRBJ1-4; D gene ambiguous. From germline, CDR1 is SGHDN and CDR2 FVKESK. V lost 4 bases and J 5 bases, leaving 11 bases between the germline ends. The CDR3 spans 14 residues. The CDR3 DNA sequence: TGTGCCAGCAGCCCCCGGGTGTCGAATGAAAAACTGTTTTTT. Translating it yields CASSPRVSNEKLFF.

The rearrangement links TRBV5-5 to TRBJ2-6, with 9 positions matching TRBD1. Germline trimming cut 6 bases from V and 4 bases from J; bases unmatched to any gene: 11. Germline V CDR1 and CDR2: SGHKS, YYEKEE (reference sequence). The length of the CDR3 is 17 residues. The CDR3 sequence: CASIWGQGGNGANVLTF. In nucleotides, the CDR3 is TGTGCCAGCATTTGGGGACAGGGAGGTAACGGGGCCAACGTCCTGACTTTC.

The sample holds one count of this clone. This chain joins TRBV4-3 and TRBJ2-1; 8 positions agree with TRBD2. This CDR3 has 17 residues. Germline V CDR1 and CDR2: LGHNA, YSLEER. J lost 0 bases, V lost 0 bases, and 4 bases had no gene match. The CDR3 DNA is TGCGCCAGCAGCCAAGAACGGGGGGGGAGCTCCTACAATGAGCAGTTCTTC. Encoded protein: CASSQERGGSSYNEQFF.

The sample holds a few counts of this clone. V is TRBV5-8 and J is TRBJ1-1, with 9 bases aligning to TRBD1. After removal of 5 bases from V and 4 bases from J, the junction contained 3 bases not matched to a gene. The germline gives CDR1 SGHTS, CDR2 YDEGEE. The CDR3 spans 13 residues. The CDR3 DNA is TGTGCCAGCAGAGAGACAGGGGGCACTGAAGCTTTCTTT. Its translation: CASRETGGTEAFF.

The chain carries TRBV6-4 and TRBJ2-2, with D possibly matching TRBD1 (5 bases). Germline-derived CDR1 and CDR2 are MRHNA and SNTAGT. The CDR3 runs 15 residues. V shed 1 base and J shed 4 bases, with 10 bases lying between them. The CDR3 loop reads CASSDLAGITGELFF. DNA for the CDR3: TGTGCCAGCAGTGACTTGGCAGGGATCACCGGGGAGCTGTTTTTT.

The sample holds one count of this clone. CDR3 amino acids: CASSQSSGEQFF. As DNA, the CDR3 is TGTGCCAGCAGCCAATCAAGCGGGGAGCAGTTCTTC. The rearrangement joins TRBV3-1 (or the pseudogene TRBV3-2) to TRBJ2-1; tentatively, D is TRBD2 (6 bases). Looked up from germline, CDR1 is LGHDT and CDR2 is YNNKEL (reference sequence). There are 12 residues in the CDR3. V was trimmed by 2 bases and J by 10 bases, leaving 9 bases between them.

This clone was recorded a few times. This chain links TRBV7-8 with TRBJ1-2, with 7 bases fitting TRBD1. J lost 5 bases, V lost 0 bases, and 9 bases had no gene match. Germline V gene sequence: CDR1 SGHVS, CDR2 FQNEAQ. This CDR3 comprises 16 residues. The CDR3 sequence: CASSLASRTGQYGYTF. The CDR3 DNA sequence: TGTGCCAGCAGCTTAGCAAGCCGGACAGGCCAATATGGCTACACCTTC.

V usage is TRBV27 and J usage is TRBJ1-1; a weak D match, TRBD1 (5 bases). Germline V gene sequence: CDR1 MNHEY, CDR2 SMNVEV (reference sequence). Trimming pared 4 bases from V and 10 bases from J, leaving 16 bases between. This CDR3 has 13 residues. DNA of the CDR3: TGTGCCAGCAGTTGGGGCGTCGGGGGGACAGCTTTCTTT. It translates to CASSWGVGGTAFF.

The CDR3 region is CASSPPRLAGYEQYF. For the CDR3, the DNA is TGTGCCAGCAGCCCCCCCCGGCTAGCGGGTTACGAGCAGTACTTC. J is TRBJ2-7 and V is TRBV2, with 8 positions matching TRBD2. The CDR3 loop spans 15 amino acids. Germline V gives CDR1 SNHLY, CDR2 FYNNEI. V lost 6 bases to trimming and J lost 4 bases; unmatched junction nucleotides: 11. The full variable domain, in which reference TRBV2 and TRBJ2-7 provide the parts outside the CDR3, is EPEVTQTPSHQVTQMGQEVILRCVPISNHLYFYWYRQILGQKVEFLVSFYNNEISEKSEIFDDQFSVERPDGSNFTLKIRSTKLEDSAMYFCASSPPRLAGYEQYFGPGTRLTVT.

V usage is TRBV19 and J usage is TRBJ1-1, with 8 positions matching TRBD1. This CDR3 comprises 17 residues. V gave up 0 bases and J gave up 0 bases; unmatched junction bases: 6. Germline V gene sequence: CDR1 LNHDA, CDR2 SQIVND (reference sequence). The CDR3 region is CASSIDYGQGMNTEAFF. The DNA of the CDR3 is TGTGCCAGTAGTATAGATTATGGACAGGGTATGAACACTGAAGCTTTCTTT.

The chain is built from TRBV6-5 and TRBJ1-1; D remains unclear. In germline, CDR1 is MNHEY, CDR2 SVGAGI. CDR3 length equals 12 residues. V was cut by 6 bases and J by 2 bases, with 7 bases left in between. The CDR3 loop reads CASSGLNTEAFF. The DNA for the CDR3 is TGTGCCAGCAGCGGACTTAACACTGAAGCTTTCTTT.

The CDR3 DNA is TGTGCCAGCAGCCCGGGGACTGGGAACACTGAAGCTTTCTTT. It specifies CASSPGTGNTEAFF. The chain uses TRBV27 and TRBJ1-1; tentative D call: TRBD1 (5 bases). The CDR3 consists of 14 residues. V was clipped by 6 bases and J by 1 base, with 12 bases between them. Germline CDR1 and CDR2: MNHEY and SMNVEV (reference sequence).

The rearrangement links TRBV19 to TRBJ2-5; TRBD1 aligns across 12 bases. The CDR3 totals 16 residues. The junction had 10 bases not matched to a gene; V was cut back by 5 bases and J by 6 bases. In germline, CDR1 is LNHDA, CDR2 SQIVND (reference sequence). The CDR3 DNA reads as TGTGCCAGTAGTCTATACCCGGGACAGGGGGCGAAGACCCAGTACTTC. As protein: CASSLYPGQGAKTQYF.

This sequence joins TRBV13 and TRBJ2-2, with D tentatively TRBD1 (5 bases). This CDR3 has 16 amino acids. Germline CDR1 and CDR2: PRHDT and FYEKMQ (reference sequence). Trimming shortened V by 5 bases and J by 2 bases, and 15 bases separated the two germline ends. The CDR3 spells CASSPPGQVNTGELFF. DNA of the CDR3: TGTGCCAGCAGCCCTCCAGGGCAGGTAAACACCGGGGAGCTGTTTTTT.

The CDR3 DNA sequence: TGTGCCAGCAGCTTAGCCAGGGGGACCTACGAGCAGTACTTC. Amino acids: CASSLARGTYEQYF. The V call is TRBV7-2, the J call TRBJ2-7, with 7 bases lining up with TRBD1. This CDR3 region has 14 residues. V lost 0 bases, J lost 2 bases, and 1 base stayed unmatched. The germline V gene has CDR1 SGHTA and CDR2 FQGNSA.

This chain uses TRBV5-5 with TRBJ1-5; 10 positions agree with TRBD1. With 0 bases clipped from V and 7 bases from J, the junction kept 7 bases outside the gene matches. The germline V gene has CDR1 SGHKS and CDR2 YYEKEE (reference sequence). CDR3 size: 16 residues. CDR3 sequence: CASSLVAGTGDQPQHF. The CDR3 DNA follows: TGTGCCAGCAGCTTGGTGGCCGGGACAGGGGACCAGCCCCAGCATTTT.